The 9 T cell receptor beta chains below were found in one sample sequenced in a study of T cells in Graves' hyperthyroidism and ophthalmopathy. TCR beta CDR3 regions were amplified from RNA. HTBI primers were used for first-round RT-PCR of the TCR CDR3. TCRdb itself ran the multiplex PCR reads through MiXCR, one entry per CDR3 protein. Here the sample spans roughly 700,000 distinct CDR3 sequences, 14% being singletons. Sequenced sample: blood. The receptors here all came from a woman younger than 35 with Graves' hyperthyroidism.

This clonotype was seen a handful of times. The chain carries TRBV20-1 and TRBJ1-2; D may be TRBD1 (6 bases). Between the trimmed V and J ends, which lost 4 bases and 5 bases, there was a span of 11 bases. CDR3 length: 12 amino acids. In germline, CDR1 is DFQATT, CDR2 SNEGSKA (reference sequence). CDR3 in DNA: TGCAGTGCTACAGGACAGCAATATGGCTACACCTTC. It codes for CSATGQQYGYTF.

As to this clonotype: No conserved phenylalanine or tryptophan ends this CDR3, so it is likely a read error. This chain joins TRBV6-2 or TRBV6-3 and TRBJ1-1; TRBD1 is a possible D gene (5 bases). CDR3 size: 17 residues. CDR1 is MNHEY and CDR2 is SVGEGT in the germline V gene. The V end lost 0 bases, the J end lost 2 bases, and 16 bases lay between the germline ends. This CDR3 is CASSYSRQGGLNTEAFL. CDR3 in DNA: TGTGCCAGCAGTTACTCGCGGCAGGGTGGGTTAAACACTGAAGCTTTCCTT.

The sample holds a few counts of this clonotype. The rearrangement uses TRBV11-3 and TRBJ2-6; TRBD1 matches 8 bases. V gave up 5 bases and J gave up 2 bases; unmatched junction bases: 11. The CDR3 loop spans 18 amino acids. Germline V gene sequence: CDR1 SGHNT, CDR2 YENEEA. The CDR3, as DNA: TGTGCCAGCAGCACCTGGACAGGGCGCGGGCCTGGGGCCAACGTCCTGACTTTC. It specifies CASSTWTGRGPGANVLTF.

This clonotype showed up just a few times. The conserved closing phenylalanine or tryptophan is absent in this CDR3, likely reflecting a read error. The chain uses TRBV20-1 and TRBJ2-3; TRBD2 agrees at 7 bases. The length of the CDR3 is 15 residues. Germline lookup yields CDR1 DFQATT and CDR2 SNEGSKA (reference sequence). V trimming: 0 bases; J trimming: 2 bases; junction bases outside the gene matches: 5. The CDR3 nucleotides read TGCAGTGCTAGAGATCGAGCGGGAAACACAGATACGCAGTATTCT. This gives the protein CSARDRAGNTDTQYS.

This clonotype was seen many times. CDR3: CASTKLGNTEAFF. As DNA, the CDR3 is TGTGCCAGCACCAAGCTCGGGAACACTGAAGCTTTCTTT. The V and J genes are TRBV11-2 and TRBJ1-1; no firm D call. Looked up from germline, CDR1 is SGHAT and CDR2 is FQNNGV. V lost 7 bases, J lost 1 base, and 10 bases lay in between. CDR3 length: 13 residues.

This clonotype was detected many times. This chain links TRBV6-1 with TRBJ1-5, with TRBD1 as a possible D gene (6 bases). The CDR3 is 19 amino acids. Germline V CDR1 and CDR2: MNHNS, SASEGT. Trimming shortened V by 7 bases and J by 3 bases, and 28 bases separated the two germline ends. CDR3 nucleotides: TGTGCCAGCACCGCTCGCCGGGGCTTGAGGACAGCCTACAATCAGCCCCAGCATTTT. The encoded protein is CASTARRGLRTAYNQPQHF.

CDR3 in amino acids: CASSIQRGVAYEQYF. Written as DNA, the CDR3 is TGTGCCAGTAGTATTCAACGTGGGGTTGCCTACGAGCAGTACTTC. The chain combines TRBV19 with TRBJ2-7; no firm D call. Germline CDR1 is LNHDA and CDR2 is SQIVND (reference sequence). The CDR3 is 15 amino acids. V was cut by 3 bases and J by 2 bases, with 14 bases left in between.

This clonotype was counted a few times. The J gene is TRBJ2-7, the V gene TRBV3-1; D not certain. Germline lookup yields CDR1 LGHDT and CDR2 YNNKEL (reference sequence). V lost 4 bases and J 7 bases, leaving 11 bases between the germline ends. CDR3 length equals 12 residues. The CDR3 reads CASSRTMVEQYF. For the CDR3, the DNA is TGTGCCAGCAGCCGAACAATGGTAGAGCAGTACTTC.

This clonotype was counted a few times. This chain uses TRBV27 with TRBJ2-7; perhaps D is TRBD1 or TRBD2 (5 bases each). Trimming took 1 base from V and 6 from J, leaving 13 bases between them. CDR3 size: 14 residues. The germline V gene encodes CDR1 MNHEY and CDR2 SMNVEV (reference sequence). CDR3 sequence reads: CASSLFLAQGEQYF. The DNA for the CDR3 is TGTGCCAGCAGTTTATTTCTAGCCCAGGGCGAGCAGTACTTC.